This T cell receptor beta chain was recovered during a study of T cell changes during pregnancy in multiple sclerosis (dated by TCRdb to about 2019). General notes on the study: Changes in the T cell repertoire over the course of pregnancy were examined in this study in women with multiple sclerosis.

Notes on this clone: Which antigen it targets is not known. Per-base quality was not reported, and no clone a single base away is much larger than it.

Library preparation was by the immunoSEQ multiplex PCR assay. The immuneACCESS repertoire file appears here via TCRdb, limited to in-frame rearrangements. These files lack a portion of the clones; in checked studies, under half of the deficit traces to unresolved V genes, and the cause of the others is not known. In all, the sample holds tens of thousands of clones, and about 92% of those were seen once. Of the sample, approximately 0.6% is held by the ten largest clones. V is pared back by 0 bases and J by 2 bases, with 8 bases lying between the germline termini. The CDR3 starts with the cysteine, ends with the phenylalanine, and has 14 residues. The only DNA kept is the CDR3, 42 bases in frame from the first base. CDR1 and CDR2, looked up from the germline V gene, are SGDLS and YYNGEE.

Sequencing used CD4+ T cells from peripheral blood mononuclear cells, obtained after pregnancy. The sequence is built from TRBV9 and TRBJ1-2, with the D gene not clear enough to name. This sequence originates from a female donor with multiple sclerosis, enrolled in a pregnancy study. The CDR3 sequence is CASSVAEGNYGYTF. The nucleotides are TGTGCCAGCAGCGTAGCTGAGGGAAACTATGGCTACACCTTC. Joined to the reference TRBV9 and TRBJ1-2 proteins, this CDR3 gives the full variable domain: DSGVTQTPKHLITATGQRVTLRCSPRSGDLSVYWYQQSLDQGLQFLIQYYNGEERAKGNILERFSAQQFPDLHSELNLSSLELGDSALYFCASSVAEGNYGYTFGSGTRLTVV.